Each of the 5 T cell receptor beta chains below was sequenced from the same sample in a study of glioma-infiltrating T cells after dendritic cell vaccination. The time point: after dendritic cell vaccination, including at tumor progression/relapse. The repertoire was sequenced with immunoSEQ multiplex PCR; TCRdb's copy has only in-frame clones and lacks some. Of 100,000 or so clones listed, nearly 90% are singletons. The sequences come from blood, collected after dendritic cell vaccination. Source of these receptors: a human donor with glioblastoma.

The V gene is TRBV11-3, the J gene TRBJ2-7; 7 nucleotides align to TRBD2. Losses at the gene ends were 1 base for V and 1 base for J; bases not matched to a gene: 4. The germline V gene has CDR1 SGHNT and CDR2 YENEEA. This CDR3 has 15 amino acids. CDR3 region: CASSLAAGVSYEQYF. The CDR3 nucleotides read TGTGCCAGCAGCTTAGCCGCGGGAGTGTCCTACGAGCAGTACTTC.

In its sample, this clone was seen a few times. The chain uses TRBV25-1 and TRBJ1-1, with 7 nucleotides matching TRBD1. J gave up 4 bases and V 7 bases, and 9 bases lay outside the gene matches. There are 14 residues in the CDR3. The germline CDR1 and CDR2 sequences are MGHDK and SYGVNS. The CDR3 reads CASTSHRGATEAFF. DNA of the CDR3: TGTGCCAGCACCAGCCACAGGGGCGCCACTGAAGCTTTCTTT.

The J gene is TRBJ1-2, the V gene TRBV2; D uncertain. V was shortened by 2 bases and J by 5 bases, with 6 bases between the two germline ends. The germline V gene encodes CDR1 SNHLY and CDR2 FYNNEI. CDR3 size: 12 residues. CDR3: CASSETEYGYTF. The CDR3 nucleotides read TGTGCCAGCAGTGAAACAGAGTATGGCTACACCTTC.

The J gene is TRBJ2-5, the V gene TRBV11-2; TRBD2 matches 7 bases. This CDR3 is built from 15 residues. V shed 3 bases, J shed 5 bases, and the junction held 9 bases outside the gene matches. Germline lookup yields CDR1 SGHAT and CDR2 FQNNGV. The CDR3: CASSFPGTNDETQYF. The CDR3, as DNA: TGTGCCAGCAGCTTTCCCGGGACTAACGACGAGACCCAGTACTTC.

The V gene is TRBV5-4, the J gene TRBJ2-5, with D possibly TRBD2 on 5 matching bases. V was shortened by 0 bases and J by 5 bases, with 5 bases between the two germline ends. The CDR3 is 12 amino acids. Germline CDR1 reads SGHNT; CDR2 reads YYREEE (reference sequence). The CDR3 nucleotides read TGTGCCAGCAGCTTGGGGGAGGAGACCCAGTACTTC. Its protein product is CASSLGEETQYF.